These 26 T cell receptor beta chains originate from one sample sequenced in a study of response to subunit inactivated influenza vaccine. From the RT-PCR reads, TCRdb called clonotypes with MiXCR, one entry per CDR3 protein. The table shows roughly 520,000 distinct CDR3 sequences, with about 25% occurring only once. Sequenced here: CD4+ T cells sorted from PBMCs, sampled approximately 5 days after vaccination. The origin of the receptors is a man aged 50 to 60 who received an inactivated influenza vaccine.

The sample holds a few counts of this clonotype. The CDR3 spells CASSLGPPSGELFF. CDR3 sequence (DNA): TGTGCCAGCAGTTTAGGTCCCCCGTCCGGGGAGCTGTTTTTT. The chain employs TRBV27 and TRBJ2-2, with D uncertain. Germline V gene data show CDR1 as MNHEY and CDR2 as SMNVEV (reference sequence). This CDR3 region has 14 residues. Trimming stripped 2 bases from V and 6 bases from J, with 10 bases between.

The chain carries TRBV12-3 or TRBV12-4 and TRBJ1-5; no definite D call. This CDR3 contains 15 residues. V lost 3 bases and J 3 bases, leaving 12 bases between the germline ends. CDR3: CASSFLGQFNQPQHF. The CDR3 DNA sequence: TGTGCCAGCAGTTTTCTTGGCCAGTTCAATCAGCCCCAGCATTTT.

The chain couples TRBV6-1 to TRBJ2-1, with D possibly being TRBD1 or TRBD2 (5 bases each). Germline CDR1 MNHNS, CDR2 SASEGT. The ends were cut back, 11 bases at V and 4 bases at J, with 15 bases in the middle. There are 13 residues in the CDR3. Written as DNA, the CDR3 is TGTGCCTGCCGGGACCGCCGATACAATGAGCAGTTCTTC. It is translated as CACRDRRYNEQFF.

This sequence joins TRBV12-3 or TRBV12-4 and TRBJ2-2, with D uncertain. The CDR3 length is 12 residues. The germline V and J ends were trimmed by 6 bases and 6 bases, with 8 bases remaining between them. Here the CDR3 DNA reads TGTGCCAGCAGCCCCCTGTCCGGGGAGCTGTTTTTT. Encoded protein: CASSPLSGELFF.

CDR3: CASSPLRSGGPGANVLTF. The CDR3 region has the DNA TGTGCCAGCAGCCCTCTTCGGTCGGGGGGGCCTGGGGCCAACGTCCTGACTTTC. V is TRBV11-2 and J is TRBJ2-6, with 8 bases lining up with TRBD2. Losses at the gene ends were 5 bases for V and 2 bases for J; bases not matched to a gene: 11. This CDR3 comprises 18 residues. Germline V gene lookup returns CDR1 SGHAT and CDR2 FQNNGV.

The gene calls are TRBV15 and TRBJ1-1; a possible D gene is TRBD1 (5 bases). The CDR3 length is 13 residues. CDR1 is LNHNV and CDR2 is YYDKDF in the germline V gene (reference sequence). The V gene lost 5 bases and the J gene lost 6 bases, with 13 bases spanning the gap. The chain's CDR3 is CATSEAQGSEAFF. DNA of the CDR3: TGTGCCACCAGCGAAGCCCAGGGTTCTGAAGCTTTCTTT.

This clonotype was detected a few times. V gene TRBV28 combines with J gene TRBJ1-6; unclear D gene. V shed 5 bases and J shed 10 bases, with 18 bases lying between them. Germline values: CDR1 MDHEN, CDR2 SYDVKM. The CDR3 length is 15 residues. In nucleotides, the CDR3 is TGTGCCAGCAGTCCTAGGGATTTGCGCTTCTCACCCCTCCACTTT. It specifies CASSPRDLRFSPLHF.

CDR3 in amino acids: CASSLILGPQHF. CDR3 DNA: TGTGCCAGCAGCTTAATCTTGGGCCCCCAGCATTTT. The rearrangement joins TRBV7-8 to TRBJ1-5; no reliable D call. V lost 2 bases, J lost 10 bases, and 9 bases lay in between. CDR1 is SGHVS, CDR2 FQNEAQ, per germline. This CDR3 region has 12 residues.

The chain recombines TRBV29-1 with TRBJ2-2; D might be TRBD1 (7 bases). This CDR3 spans 14 amino acids. With 5 bases removed from V and 0 bases from J, the gap between germline ends came to 10 bases. The V gene's germline CDR1 is SQVTM and CDR2 ANQGSEA. CDR3 sequence reads: CSVRRGPNTGELFF. The DNA of the CDR3 is TGCAGCGTTCGGAGGGGGCCGAACACCGGGGAGCTGTTTTTT.

The rearrangement uses TRBV9 and TRBJ2-7; maybe TRBD2 (6 bases). The germline gives CDR1 SGDLS, CDR2 YYNGEE. Trimming pared 1 base from V and 0 bases from J, leaving 11 bases between. The CDR3 sequence is 15 residues long. CDR3 coding DNA: TGTGCCAGCAGCGTATCGGGCGGGAACTCCTACGAGCAGTACTTC. It specifies CASSVSGGNSYEQYF.

The genes are TRBV3-1 and TRBJ2-7; 8 nucleotides match TRBD2. This CDR3 is 14 amino acids long. CDR1 and CDR2 (germline): LGHDT, YNNKEL (reference sequence). With V trimmed by 4 bases and J by 6 bases, 8 bases remained unmatched. The DNA of the CDR3 is TGTGCCAGCAGCCCCCGGACTAGCCGTCGCGAGCAGTACTTC. Protein sequence: CASSPRTSRREQYF.

This clonotype occurred many times. CDR3 amino acids: CASSSGRSIQYF. The DNA for the CDR3 is TGTGCCAGCAGTTCAGGGAGGTCCATTCAGTACTTC. The chain recombines TRBV6-5 with TRBJ2-4; D may be TRBD2 (6 bases). The germline CDR1 and CDR2 sequences are MNHEY and SVGAGI. V lost 4 bases, J lost 9 bases, and 10 bases lay in between. This CDR3 has 12 residues.

There are a few counts of this clonotype. The chain combines TRBV5-1 with TRBJ2-2, with 9 bases identical to TRBD2. Trimming cost V 3 bases and J 4 bases; bases outside gene matches: 7. The length of the CDR3 is 16 residues. Germline V gives CDR1 SGHRS, CDR2 YFSETQ. The DNA for the CDR3 is TGCGCCAGCAGCTCCGGGACTAGCACGTCCACCGGGGAGCTGTTTTTT. As protein: CASSSGTSTSTGELFF.

V is TRBV20-1 and J is TRBJ2-7; 8 nucleotides agree with TRBD2. Germline loops: CDR1 DFQATT, CDR2 SNEGSKA (reference sequence). V dropped 2 bases and J dropped 3; count of bases not matched to a gene: 6. The CDR3 extends over 14 amino acids. The CDR3 spells CSARSTSGNYEQYF. For the CDR3, the DNA is TGCAGTGCTAGATCTACTAGCGGAAACTACGAGCAGTACTTC.

This clonotype appeared many times. The chain links TRBV20-1 to TRBJ2-2; D is undetermined. The CDR3 has 13 amino acids. Per the germline V gene, CDR1 is DFQATT and CDR2 is SNEGSKA (reference sequence). Trimming shortened V by 7 bases and J by 1 base, and 10 bases separated the two germline ends. The CDR3 sequence is CSVSYRNTGELFF. In DNA, the CDR3 is TGCAGTGTCAGTTACAGGAACACCGGGGAGCTGTTTTTT.

The J gene is TRBJ2-5, the V gene TRBV19, with D perhaps TRBD1 (5 bases). This CDR3 has 15 residues. Deletions cut 5 bases from V and 4 bases from J, with 17 bases between. Germline CDR1 and CDR2: LNHDA and SQIVND (reference sequence). CDR3 coding DNA: TGTGCCAGTAGTCCAACTTCAACAGGTGTAGAGACCCAGTACTTC. Amino acids: CASSPTSTGVETQYF.

The chain has TRBV28 and TRBJ2-1; D not certain. The CDR3 sequence is 11 residues long. Germline V lookup: CDR1 MDHEN, CDR2 SYDVKM. V lost 5 bases and J 10 bases, leaving 9 bases between the germline ends. CDR3 sequence: CASSNFWEQFF. The DNA of the CDR3 is TGTGCCAGCAGTAACTTTTGGGAGCAGTTCTTC.

This clonotype appeared a few times. The J gene is TRBJ2-7, the V gene TRBV4-3, with D perhaps matching TRBD1 (6 bases). The germline gives CDR1 LGHNA, CDR2 YSLEER. The V and J ends lost 1 base and 2 bases respectively, with 18 bases between them. The CDR3 is made up of 17 amino acids. CDR3 residues: CASSQGALDRSPYEQYF. The CDR3, as DNA: TGCGCCAGCAGCCAAGGGGCCCTTGACAGGTCGCCCTACGAGCAGTACTTC.

This chain joins TRBV15 and TRBJ2-3, with TRBD2 as a possible D gene (6 bases). V shed 0 bases and J shed 6 bases, with 10 bases lying between them. This CDR3 comprises 14 residues. From germline, CDR1 is LNHNV and CDR2 YYDKDF (reference sequence). The CDR3 is CATSRDPRGDTQYF. The CDR3 DNA is TGTGCCACCAGCAGAGATCCCCGGGGGGATACGCAGTATTTT.

This clonotype appeared a single time. The rearrangement uses TRBV7-8 and TRBJ2-3; 9 bases are shared with TRBD1. V gave up 2 bases and J gave up 7 bases; unmatched junction bases: 10. Germline V gene data show CDR1 as SGHVS and CDR2 as FQNEAQ. This CDR3 contains 16 residues. Written as DNA, the CDR3 is TGTGCCAGCAGCTTAAGGGGACAGGGTTTTTCATATACGCAGTATTTT. Protein sequence: CASSLRGQGFSYTQYF.

As regards this clonotype: This could be a read error, since a much larger clone is one nucleotide away. The V call is TRBV3-1, the J call TRBJ2-2, with TRBD2 as a possible D gene (5 bases). The CDR3 has 12 residues. CDR1 and CDR2 from the germline V gene are LGHDT and YNNKEL (reference sequence). This CDR3 reads CASSQPNGELIF. CDR3 nucleotide sequence: TGTGCCAGCAGCCAGCCAAACGGGGAGCTGATTTTT.

This clonotype was counted at least ten times. J is TRBJ2-7 and V is TRBV20-1; D may be TRBD1 (6 bases). V gave up 1 base and J gave up 7 bases, with 17 bases separating them. This CDR3 comprises 14 residues. Germline-derived CDR1 and CDR2 are DFQATT and SNEGSKA (reference sequence). The CDR3 reads CSARAFTQGEEQYF. DNA for the CDR3: TGCAGTGCTAGAGCGTTTACACAGGGAGAAGAGCAGTACTTC.

This clonotype has a handful of counts. Compared with germline, one end of the junction differs, possibly owing to a read error. The rearrangement uses TRBV18 and TRBJ2-1; either TRBD1 or TRBD2 may fit D (5 bases each). The germline gives CDR1 KGHSH, CDR2 LQKENI. The CDR3 contains 13 residues. CDR3 coding DNA: TGTGCCAGCTCACCAGGCCCCGGGGACGCTAGGGTCTTC. Its translation is CASSPGPGDARVF.

This clonotype was seen more than once but under ten times. V gene TRBV6-1 combines with J gene TRBJ2-3; 11 positions agree with TRBD2. The length of the CDR3 is 16 residues. Losses at the gene ends were 6 bases for V and 4 bases for J; bases not matched to a gene: 9. CDR1 MNHNS and CDR2 SASEGT come from the germline V gene. CDR3 in amino acids: CASRSLAGGSADTQYF. CDR3 nucleotide sequence: TGTGCCAGCAGAAGCTTAGCGGGGGGGTCTGCAGATACGCAGTATTTT.

The chain couples TRBV7-2 to TRBJ1-5; maybe TRBD1 (5 bases). The CDR3 length is 16 residues. Germline CDR1 reads SGHTA; CDR2 reads FQGNSA. Trimming cost V 0 bases and J 6 bases, with 15 bases left between them. Written as DNA, the CDR3 is TGTGCCAGCAGCTTAGCTGGGGCAGGGAACGGTCAGCCCCAGCATTTT. Encoded protein: CASSLAGAGNGQPQHF.

This clonotype was seen a few times. The V call is TRBV5-6, the J call TRBJ2-1; 7 bases map to TRBD2. Unmatched junction bases numbered 9, after V lost 0 bases and J lost 3 bases. Germline V gene sequence: CDR1 SGHDT, CDR2 YYEEEE. This CDR3 comprises 17 residues. The chain's CDR3 is CASSLGPGTTFYNEQFF. Written as DNA, the CDR3 is TGTGCCAGCAGCTTGGGCCCCGGGACTACTTTCTACAATGAGCAGTTCTTC.